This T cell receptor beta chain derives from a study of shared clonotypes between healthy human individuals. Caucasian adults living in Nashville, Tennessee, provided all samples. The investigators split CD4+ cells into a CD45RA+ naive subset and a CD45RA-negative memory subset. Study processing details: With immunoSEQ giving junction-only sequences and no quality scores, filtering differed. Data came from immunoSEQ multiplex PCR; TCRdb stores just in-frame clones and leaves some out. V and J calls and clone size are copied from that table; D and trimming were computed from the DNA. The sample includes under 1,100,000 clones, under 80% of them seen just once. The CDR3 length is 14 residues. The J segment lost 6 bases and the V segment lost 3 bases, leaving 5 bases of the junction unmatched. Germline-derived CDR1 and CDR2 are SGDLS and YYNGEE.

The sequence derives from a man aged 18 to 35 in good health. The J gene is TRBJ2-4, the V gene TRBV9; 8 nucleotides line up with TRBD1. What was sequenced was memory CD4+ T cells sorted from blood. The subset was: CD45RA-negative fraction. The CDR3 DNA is TGTGCCAGCAGCGCGGGACAGGAGATAAACATTCAGTACTTC. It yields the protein CASSAGQEINIQYF.